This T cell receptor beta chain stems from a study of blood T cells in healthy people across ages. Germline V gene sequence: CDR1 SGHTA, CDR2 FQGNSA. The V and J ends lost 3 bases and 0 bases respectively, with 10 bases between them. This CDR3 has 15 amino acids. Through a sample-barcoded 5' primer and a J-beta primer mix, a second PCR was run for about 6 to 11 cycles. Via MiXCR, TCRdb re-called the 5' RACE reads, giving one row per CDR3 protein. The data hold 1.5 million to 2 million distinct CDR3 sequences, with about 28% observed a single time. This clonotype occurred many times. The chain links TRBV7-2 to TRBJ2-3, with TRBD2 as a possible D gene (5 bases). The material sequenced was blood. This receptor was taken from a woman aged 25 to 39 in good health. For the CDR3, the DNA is TGTGCCAGCAGCTTGGGCGGGCTTAGCACAGATACGCAGTATTTT. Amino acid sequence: CASSLGGLSTDTQYF.